The 17 T cell receptor beta chains presented below share a single source sample, sequenced in a study of identical twins (dated by TCRdb to the mid-2010s). The protocol used for the library was 5' RACE. Sequencing relied on an Illumina HiSeq 2000. TCRdb applied fastp at Q25 and MiXCR to the public reads, then kept only in-frame beta chains. One record per CDR3 amino acid sequence lists the most common genes and DNA. The sample contains hundreds of thousands of distinct CDR3 sequences, more than 9% of them found a single time. Just over 7% of the sample goes to the ten largest clones. The sample was also linked to a second study, of yellow fever vaccine responses in identical twins.

Sequencing input: CD8+ T cells sorted from blood. Receptors originate from a woman aged 18-35 years in good health.

This clonotype was observed many times. The J gene is TRBJ2-2, the V gene TRBV4-1, with 8 bases that match TRBD2. V lost 1 base, J lost 6 bases, and 4 bases stayed unmatched. The CDR3 is 15 residues long. In germline, CDR1 is MGHRA, CDR2 YSYEKL. The CDR3 here is CASSQASGSAGELFF. CDR3 DNA sequence: TGCGCCAGCAGCCAAGCGAGCGGGAGTGCCGGGGAGCTGTTTTTT.

Ten or more counts support this clonotype. The chain uses TRBV6-1 and TRBJ2-7; 10 bases map to TRBD2. CDR3 length equals 15 residues. Germline V gives CDR1 MNHNS, CDR2 SASEGT. V lost 5 bases to trimming and J lost 3 bases; unmatched junction nucleotides: 7. CDR3 sequence: CASSTKLAGIYEQYF. CDR3 DNA sequence: TGTGCCAGCAGTACAAAACTAGCGGGAATCTACGAGCAGTACTTC.

This clonotype has a handful of counts. The chain joins TRBV7-9 to TRBJ2-1, with 7 bases lining up with TRBD2. J was trimmed by 5 bases and V by 7 bases; bases with no gene match: 14. Germline values: CDR1 SEHNR, CDR2 FQNEAQ (reference sequence). The CDR3 extends over 16 amino acids. CDR3 nucleotides: TGTGCCAGCAACCCCCTAAGTAGCAGCGGGGACAATGAGCAGTTCTTC. Translation: CASNPLSSSGDNEQFF. Together with reference TRBV7-9 and TRBJ2-1, the CDR3 gives the full variable domain: DTGVSQNPRHKITKRGQNVTFRCDPISEHNRLYWYRQTLGQGPEFLTYFQNEAQLEKSRLLSDRFSAERPKGSFSTLEIQRTEQGDSAMYLCASNPLSSSGDNEQFFGPGTRLTVL.

The chain couples TRBV11-2 to TRBJ1-2; possibly TRBD1 for D (5 bases). V lost 1 base and J 0 bases, leaving 9 bases between the germline ends. Germline V CDR1 and CDR2: SGHAT, FQNNGV. This CDR3 comprises 15 residues. The CDR3 protein is CASSLAPGPNYGYTF. Here the CDR3 DNA reads TGTGCCAGCAGCTTAGCGCCAGGGCCTAACTATGGCTACACCTTC.

This clonotype was detected a few times. The V gene is TRBV2, the J gene TRBJ2-7; D remains ambiguous. Germline V CDR1 and CDR2: SNHLY, FYNNEI. The CDR3 contains 13 residues. Trimming took 9 bases from V and 1 from J, leaving 13 bases between them. This chain's CDR3 is CASSRPPSYEQYF. The CDR3, as DNA: TGTGCCAGTAGTAGACCCCCTTCCTACGAGCAGTACTTC.

J is TRBJ1-2 and V is TRBV28; D possibly corresponds to TRBD1 (5 bases). CDR3 length: 17 residues. Trimming removed 1 base from V and 2 bases from J, with 17 bases in between. Germline CDR1 is MDHEN and CDR2 is SYDVKM. CDR3 sequence reads: CASSLLIADTYNYGYTF. The DNA of the CDR3 is TGTGCCAGCAGTTTATTGATCGCGGACACTTACAACTATGGCTACACCTTC.

This clonotype appeared once. The rearrangement joins TRBV20-1 to TRBJ2-7; the D gene could be TRBD1 or TRBD2 (5 bases each). V was shortened by 8 bases and J by 0 bases, with 20 bases between the two germline ends. Germline CDR1 DFQATT, CDR2 SNEGSKA (reference sequence). The CDR3 is made up of 15 amino acids. The CDR3 coding sequence is TGCAGTACTTGGGACCTCTCGAGGGACTCCTACGAGCAGTACGTC. This codes for CSTWDLSRDSYEQYV.

This clonotype was counted only a few times. V usage is TRBV12-3 or TRBV12-4 and J usage is TRBJ1-2; D unclear. The CDR3 is made up of 17 amino acids. The V end was cut by 2 bases, the J end by 1 base, with 17 bases between. CDR3 sequence reads: CASSLSVPSPFNYGYTF. For the CDR3, the DNA is TGTGCCAGCAGTTTATCCGTCCCCTCCCCTTTTAACTATGGCTACACCTTC.

The chain uses TRBV7-9 and TRBJ2-2, with D unresolved. The CDR3 has 15 amino acids. V was pared by 8 bases and J by 4 bases, with 17 bases between. CDR1 is SEHNR, CDR2 FQNEAQ, per germline (reference sequence). The CDR3, as DNA: TGTGCCAGCGAGGACGGTGATAGTCTCACCGGGGAGCTGTTTTTT. Translated, it gives CASEDGDSLTGELFF.

This chain links TRBV7-9 with TRBJ2-1; D is ambiguous. V was cut by 5 bases and J by 4 bases, with 6 bases left in between. The germline V gene encodes CDR1 SEHNR and CDR2 FQNEAQ (reference sequence). This CDR3 region has 12 residues. CDR3 DNA sequence: TGTGCCAGCAGCCGACTTTACAATGAGCAGTTCTTC. Its translation: CASSRLYNEQFF.

This chain uses TRBV7-9 with TRBJ2-3; D call uncertain. Germline loops: CDR1 SEHNR, CDR2 FQNEAQ (reference sequence). The CDR3 runs to 17 residues. Between the trimmed V and J ends, which lost 5 bases and 0 bases, there was a span of 18 bases. The CDR3 DNA reads TGTGCCAGCAGCCAACCCTCGATTCGAACTAGCACAGATACGCAGTATTTT. It yields the protein CASSQPSIRTSTDTQYF.

This clonotype was recorded a few times. J is TRBJ1-1 and V is TRBV10-3; TRBD1 is a possible D gene (5 bases). The CDR3 has 14 residues. Germline CDR1 reads ENHRY; CDR2 reads SYGVKD. Trimming left V 10 bases short and J 5 bases short, with 20 bases between. CDR3 in amino acids: CATQPGGSGTEAFF. The CDR3 region has the DNA TGTGCCACACAGCCGGGGGGAAGTGGAACTGAAGCTTTCTTT.

The rearrangement uses TRBV11-2 and TRBJ2-1; 8 bases are a match to TRBD2. Looked up from germline, CDR1 is SGHAT and CDR2 is FQNNGV. Losses at the gene ends were 0 bases for V and 2 bases for J; bases not matched to a gene: 6. This CDR3 contains 17 residues. The DNA for the CDR3 is TGTGCCAGCAGCTTAGATCATACTAGCGGTACCTACAATGAGCAGTTCTTC. Its translation: CASSLDHTSGTYNEQFF.

Many counts were recorded for this clonotype. This sequence joins TRBV12-3 or TRBV12-4 and TRBJ2-7, with a weak D call TRBD1 (5 bases). This CDR3 contains 13 residues. The V gene lost 3 bases and the J gene lost 5 bases, with 11 bases spanning the gap. The CDR3 coding sequence is TGTGCCAGCAGTTTTCAGGGTCCCCACGAGCAGTACTTC. Protein: CASSFQGPHEQYF.

The genes are TRBV15 and TRBJ2-1, with D maybe TRBD1 (6 bases). Germline V gives CDR1 LNHNV, CDR2 YYDKDF (reference sequence). The CDR3 has 16 residues. Between the trimmed V and J ends, which lost 3 bases and 4 bases, there was a span of 16 bases. Written as DNA, the CDR3 is TGTGCCACCAGCAGCGAAGGGGATACAGGGTACAATGAGCAGTTCTTC. Its protein product is CATSSEGDTGYNEQFF. Filled out from reference TRBV15 and TRBJ2-1, the complete variable domain reads DAMVIQNPRYQVTQFGKPVTLSCSQTLNHNVMYWYQQKSSQAPKLLFHYYDKDFNNEADTPDNFQSRRPNTSFCFLDIRSPGLGDTAMYLCATSSEGDTGYNEQFFGPGTRLTVL.

This clonotype has more than one count but fewer than ten. The genes are TRBV27 and TRBJ2-1; TRBD2 matches at 7 bases. With 3 bases clipped from V and 3 bases from J, the junction kept 8 bases outside the gene matches. The CDR3 runs 16 residues. The germline gives CDR1 MNHEY, CDR2 SMNVEV (reference sequence). The CDR3 bases are TGTGCCAGCAGTTTGAAGGGCGGGAGAGTCTACAATGAGCAGTTCTTC. Protein product: CASSLKGGRVYNEQFF.

The V gene is TRBV7-9, the J gene TRBJ2-5; D not resolved. Trimming cost V 1 base and J 3 bases, with 9 bases left between them. The CDR3 is 14 residues long. Germline V gene sequence: CDR1 SEHNR, CDR2 FQNEAQ (reference sequence). CDR3 coding DNA: TGTGCCAGCAGCTTAGACAGCCAAAAAGAGACCCAGTACTTC. Amino acids: CASSLDSQKETQYF.